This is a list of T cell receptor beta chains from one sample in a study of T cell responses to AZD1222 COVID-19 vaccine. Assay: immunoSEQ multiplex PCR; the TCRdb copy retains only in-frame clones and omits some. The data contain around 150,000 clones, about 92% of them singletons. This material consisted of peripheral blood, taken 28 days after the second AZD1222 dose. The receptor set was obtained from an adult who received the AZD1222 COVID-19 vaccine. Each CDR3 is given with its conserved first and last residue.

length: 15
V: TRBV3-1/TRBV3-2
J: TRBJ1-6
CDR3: CASSQERTANSPLHF

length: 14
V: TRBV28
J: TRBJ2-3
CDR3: CASSLRQYTDTQYF

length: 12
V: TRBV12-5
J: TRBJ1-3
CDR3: CASGLTGNTIYF

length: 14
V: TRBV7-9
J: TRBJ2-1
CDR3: CASSGRGRSNEQFF

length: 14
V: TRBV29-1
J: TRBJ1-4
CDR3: CSVPIGGTNEKLFF

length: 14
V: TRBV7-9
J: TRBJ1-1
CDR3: CASSFDTMNTEAFF

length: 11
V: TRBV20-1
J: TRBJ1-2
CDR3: CSVPRPDGYTF

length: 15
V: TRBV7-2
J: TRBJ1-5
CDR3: CASSLRQGARQPQHF

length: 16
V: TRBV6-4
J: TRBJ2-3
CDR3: CASSEGGGVGTDTQYF

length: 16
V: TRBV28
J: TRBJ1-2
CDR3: CASSRDRGAFNYGYTF

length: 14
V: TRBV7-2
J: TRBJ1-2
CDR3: CASSFETGYYGYTF

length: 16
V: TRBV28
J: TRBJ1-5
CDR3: CASTKGWGFGNQPQHF

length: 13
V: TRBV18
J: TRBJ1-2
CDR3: CASSPDRNYGYTF

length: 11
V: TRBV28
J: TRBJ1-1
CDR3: CASSFRAEAFF

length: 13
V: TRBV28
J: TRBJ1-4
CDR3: CASRVGSYEKLFF

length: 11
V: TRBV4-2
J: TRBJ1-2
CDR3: CASSQDGLNTF

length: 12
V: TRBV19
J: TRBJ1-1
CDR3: CASGIQGLIAFF

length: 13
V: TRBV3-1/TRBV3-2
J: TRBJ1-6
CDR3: CASSPDSNSPLHF

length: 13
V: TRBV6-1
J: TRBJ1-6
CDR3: CASSEEVGFSLHF

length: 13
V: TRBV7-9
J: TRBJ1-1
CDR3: CATTHGLNTEAFF

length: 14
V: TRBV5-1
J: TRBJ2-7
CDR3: CASSLRLPSWEQYF

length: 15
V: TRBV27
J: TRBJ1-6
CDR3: CASSLGTVYNSPLHF

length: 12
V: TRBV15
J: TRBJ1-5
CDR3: CATSRDGLVQHF

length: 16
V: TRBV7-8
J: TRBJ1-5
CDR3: CASSQEDGSSNQPQHF

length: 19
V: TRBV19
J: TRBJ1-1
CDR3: CASRPLTLGGGGMNTEAFF

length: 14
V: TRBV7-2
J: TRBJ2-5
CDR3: CASSFDFYDIPQYF

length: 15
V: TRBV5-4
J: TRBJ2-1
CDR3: CASSQLAVGQNEQFF

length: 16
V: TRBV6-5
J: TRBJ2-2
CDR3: CASSYSLAGVTGELFF

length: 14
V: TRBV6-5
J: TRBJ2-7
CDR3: CASTMTSGNYEQYF

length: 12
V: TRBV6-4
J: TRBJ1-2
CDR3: CASSDWGGGYTF

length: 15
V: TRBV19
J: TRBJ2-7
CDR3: CASTISPGHPYEQYF

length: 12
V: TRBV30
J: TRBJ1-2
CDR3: CACYVGTGGYTF

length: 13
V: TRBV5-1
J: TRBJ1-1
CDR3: CATSPRWGTEAFF

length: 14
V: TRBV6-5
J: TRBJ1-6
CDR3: CASRGQGASSPLHF

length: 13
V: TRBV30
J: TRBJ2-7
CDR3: CAWSVGREGEQYF

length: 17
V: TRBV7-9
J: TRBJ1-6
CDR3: CASSLPPGSSYNSPLHF

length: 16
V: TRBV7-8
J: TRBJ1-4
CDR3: CASSLDRAVTNEKLFF

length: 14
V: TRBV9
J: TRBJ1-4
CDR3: CASSAGSMGEKLFF

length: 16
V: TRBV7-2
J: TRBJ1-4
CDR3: CASSLLSPGRSEKLFF

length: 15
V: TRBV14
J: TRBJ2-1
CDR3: CASRHSGQSYNEQFF

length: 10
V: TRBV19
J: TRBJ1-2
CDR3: CASFLDGYTF

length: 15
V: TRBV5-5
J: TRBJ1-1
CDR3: CASSLGAQGTGEAFF

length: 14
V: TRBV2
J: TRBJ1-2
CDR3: CASTSDRGNYGYTF

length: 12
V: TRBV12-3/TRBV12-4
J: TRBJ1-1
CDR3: CASRSRGTEAFF

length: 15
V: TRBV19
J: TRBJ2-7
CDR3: CASSWGTGGSYEQYF

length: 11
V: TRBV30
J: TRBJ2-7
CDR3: CASGQPYEQYF

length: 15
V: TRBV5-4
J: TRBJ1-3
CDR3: CASSLKTGGGNTIYF

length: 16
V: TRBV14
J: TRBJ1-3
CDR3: CASSRTGVHSGNTIYF

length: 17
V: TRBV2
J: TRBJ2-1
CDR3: CASHEETSGSSYNEQFF

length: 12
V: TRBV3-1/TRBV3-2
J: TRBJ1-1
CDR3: CASSQESLQAFF

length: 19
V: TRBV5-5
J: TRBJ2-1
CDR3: CASSLEGLDSHRTIGEQFF

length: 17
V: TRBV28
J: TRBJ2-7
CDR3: CASSPSPGASGPAEQYF

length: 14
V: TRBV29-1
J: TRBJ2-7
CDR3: CSVEGGETGPEQYF